Listed below are T cell receptor beta chains from one sample, sequenced in a study of OX40 agonist ivuxolimab in advanced cancers. TCRdb's copy holds only in-frame clones and misses some; the assay was immunoSEQ multiplex PCR. Of fewer than 70,000 clones in the sample, around nine tenths were seen once. The material was CD4+ or CD8+ T cells sorted from blood, obtained in a trial of the OX40 agonist ivuxolimab. These receptors all come from an adult with an advanced solid tumor such as melanoma, head and neck, liver or kidney cancer. CDR3s include the opening cysteine and the closing phenylalanine or tryptophan. The D gene is left open where the match is weak. Clone size is not always given. Where it is, it says once, few, many or a class for expanded clones.

v_call: TRBV21-1; j_call: TRBJ2-7; clone_size: few; d_call: -; cdr3_nt: TGTGCCAGCAGCCGCAAAGGGGCCCACGAGCAGTACTTC; cdr3_aa: CASSRKGAHEQYF
v_call: TRBV4-2; j_call: TRBJ2-4; clone_size: -; d_call: -; cdr3_nt: TGTGCCAGCAGCCAGTTCCTAGCGTTAGCCAAAAACATTCAGTACTTC; cdr3_aa: CASSQFLALAKNIQYF
v_call: TRBV2; j_call: TRBJ1-5; clone_size: -; d_call: -; cdr3_nt: TGTGCCAGCAGGGGGGCCAGGGGACGCAATCAGCCCCAGCATTTT; cdr3_aa: CASRGARGRNQPQHF
v_call: TRBV14; j_call: TRBJ2-2; clone_size: -; d_call: -; cdr3_nt: TGTGCCAGCAGGGAGACAGGCGCCTTGGGCACCGGGGAGCTGTTTTTT; cdr3_aa: CASRETGALGTGELFF
v_call: TRBV10-2; j_call: TRBJ1-4; clone_size: -; d_call: -; cdr3_nt: TGCGCCAGCAGTGACCCCCGTTCGGGGGCAAAACTGTTTTTT; cdr3_aa: CASSDPRSGAKLFF
v_call: TRBV19; j_call: TRBJ2-5; clone_size: -; d_call: -; cdr3_nt: TGTGCAGCCATAAAGGGGGGAAAGACCCAGTACTTC; cdr3_aa: CAAIKGGKTQYF
v_call: TRBV29-1; j_call: TRBJ1-1; clone_size: -; d_call: -; cdr3_nt: TGCAGCGTTTATGGGGGCAACACTGAAGCTTTCTTT; cdr3_aa: CSVYGGNTEAFF
v_call: TRBV6-6; j_call: TRBJ1-1; clone_size: -; d_call: TRBD1; cdr3_nt: TGTGCCAGCAGTCCGGACAGGGGCCCGACTGAAGCTTTCTTT; cdr3_aa: CASSPDRGPTEAFF
v_call: TRBV10-3; j_call: TRBJ2-5; clone_size: -; d_call: -; cdr3_nt: TGTGCCATCGGGCGGCAGGGGTTTGCCCAAGAGACCCAGTACTTC; cdr3_aa: CAIGRQGFAQETQYF
v_call: TRBV19; j_call: TRBJ1-5; clone_size: -; d_call: -; cdr3_nt: TGTGCCAGTAGTATGTTAGGGGGGGGACCATCTCAGCCCCAGCATTTT; cdr3_aa: CASSMLGGGPSQPQHF
v_call: TRBV18; j_call: TRBJ1-5; clone_size: few; d_call: -; cdr3_nt: TGTGCCAGCTCAGGTCGGGGCCAGCCCCAGCATTTT; cdr3_aa: CASSGRGQPQHF
v_call: TRBV19; j_call: TRBJ2-6; clone_size: -; d_call: -; cdr3_nt: TGTGCCAGTAGTATAGATCAAGGCTCTGGGGCCAACGTCCTGACTTTC; cdr3_aa: CASSIDQGSGANVLTF
v_call: TRBV9; j_call: TRBJ1-4; clone_size: -; d_call: -; cdr3_nt: TGTGCCAGCAGCGTCCCTGGGATTAATGAAAAACTGTTTTTT; cdr3_aa: CASSVPGINEKLFF
v_call: TRBV6-1; j_call: TRBJ1-5; clone_size: -; d_call: TRBD1; cdr3_nt: TGTGCCAGCAGTGGACAGGGGGCGATTCAGCCCCAGCATTTT; cdr3_aa: CASSGQGAIQPQHF
v_call: TRBV6-1; j_call: TRBJ1-1; clone_size: -; d_call: -; cdr3_nt: TGTGCCAGCAGTGTATCCGGGGATGCTGAAGCTTTCTTT; cdr3_aa: CASSVSGDAEAFF
v_call: TRBV15; j_call: TRBJ2-1; clone_size: -; d_call: -; cdr3_nt: TGTGCCACCAGCAGAGAAGTTAACCGACCAACTACCTACAATGAGCAGTTCTTC; cdr3_aa: CATSREVNRPTTYNEQFF
v_call: TRBV19; j_call: TRBJ2-7; clone_size: -; d_call: -; cdr3_nt: TGTGCCACCCACCCCCGCGGGTCCTCCTACGAGCAGTACTTC; cdr3_aa: CATHPRGSSYEQYF
v_call: TRBV18; j_call: TRBJ2-2; clone_size: -; d_call: -; cdr3_nt: TGTGCCAGCTCACCTCCAGCTGCGAACACCGGGGAGCTGTTTTTT; cdr3_aa: CASSPPAANTGELFF
v_call: TRBV7-9; j_call: TRBJ1-2; clone_size: -; d_call: TRBD1; cdr3_nt: TGTGCCAGCAGCAATGGTAGGGACAGGAGCTACACCTTC; cdr3_aa: CASSNGRDRSYTF
v_call: TRBV7-9; j_call: TRBJ2-3; clone_size: -; d_call: -; cdr3_nt: TGTGCCAGCAGCTTAAGTCCGGGGAGACGCACAGATACGCAGTATTTT; cdr3_aa: CASSLSPGRRTDTQYF
v_call: TRBV7-3; j_call: TRBJ1-2; clone_size: -; d_call: -; cdr3_nt: TGCGCGGGGGGCAGGTCCGGCTATGGCTACACCTTC; cdr3_aa: CAGGRSGYGYTF
v_call: TRBV11-3; j_call: TRBJ2-1; clone_size: -; d_call: TRBD2; cdr3_nt: TGTGCCAGCAGCTTAGATAGACTAGCGGAAGATGAGCAGTTCTTC; cdr3_aa: CASSLDRLAEDEQFF
v_call: TRBV5-1; j_call: TRBJ2-1; clone_size: -; d_call: -; cdr3_nt: TGCGCCAGCAGCTTGGCCGGACGGAGTGAGCAGTTCTTC; cdr3_aa: CASSLAGRSEQFF
v_call: TRBV6-1; j_call: TRBJ2-7; clone_size: -; d_call: -; cdr3_nt: TGTGCCAGCAGTGCGGCGGGCAACTACGAGCAGTACTTC; cdr3_aa: CASSAAGNYEQYF
v_call: TRBV7-2; j_call: TRBJ2-7; clone_size: -; d_call: -; cdr3_nt: TGTGCCAGCAGCTTAGCTGAGTCGGGAATAGGCTACGAGCAGTACTTC; cdr3_aa: CASSLAESGIGYEQYF
v_call: TRBV18; j_call: TRBJ2-3; clone_size: -; d_call: -; cdr3_nt: TGTGCCAGCTCACCTACTGGGGATACGCAGTATTTT; cdr3_aa: CASSPTGDTQYF
v_call: TRBV6-1; j_call: TRBJ1-1; clone_size: -; d_call: -; cdr3_nt: TGTGCCACCCCCGGGGAAGCATTCACTGAAGCTTTCTTT; cdr3_aa: CATPGEAFTEAFF
v_call: TRBV5-6; j_call: TRBJ2-3; clone_size: -; d_call: -; cdr3_nt: TGTGCCAGCAGCCTACGAAGCGGCACAGATACGCAGTATTTT; cdr3_aa: CASSLRSGTDTQYF
v_call: TRBV15; j_call: TRBJ2-5; clone_size: -; d_call: -; cdr3_nt: TGTGCCACCAGCAGCGGGAGAGCGTCGGGAGAGCAGTACTTC; cdr3_aa: CATSSGRASGEQYF
v_call: TRBV5-6; j_call: TRBJ1-6; clone_size: -; d_call: -; cdr3_nt: TGTGCCAGCAGGACGGGGAATTCACCCCTCCACTTT; cdr3_aa: CASRTGNSPLHF
v_call: TRBV2; j_call: TRBJ2-2; clone_size: -; d_call: TRBD2; cdr3_nt: TGTGCCAGCAGTGTCAGGTTCGGGGGGGACACCGGGGAGCTGTTTTTT; cdr3_aa: CASSVRFGGDTGELFF
v_call: TRBV14; j_call: TRBJ1-1; clone_size: -; d_call: -; cdr3_nt: TGTGCCAGCAGCTTTCAGGGTGTAATCACTGAAGCTTTCTTT; cdr3_aa: CASSFQGVITEAFF
v_call: TRBV5-6; j_call: TRBJ1-2; clone_size: once; d_call: -; cdr3_nt: TGTGCCAGCATCCCCTCCCCGACCGCCCTGGAGGGCTACACCTTC; cdr3_aa: CASIPSPTALEGYTF
v_call: TRBV5-1; j_call: TRBJ2-1; clone_size: once; d_call: -; cdr3_nt: TGCGCCAGCAGCTTGGAAGGATCCGTAGGGGAGCAGTTCTTC; cdr3_aa: CASSLEGSVGEQFF
v_call: TRBV9; j_call: TRBJ2-1; clone_size: -; d_call: TRBD2; cdr3_nt: TGTGCCAGCAGCGTTGGACTAGCGGGGGAGCAGTTCTTC; cdr3_aa: CASSVGLAGEQFF
v_call: TRBV9; j_call: TRBJ1-3; clone_size: -; d_call: -; cdr3_nt: TGTGCCAGCAGCGTAGGTCGCCAGATCCTAGAGGCCCAATATTTT; cdr3_aa: CASSVGRQILEAQYF
v_call: TRBV6-6; j_call: TRBJ1-5; clone_size: -; d_call: TRBD1; cdr3_nt: TGTGCCACGTTTCAGGGTAGGGGGCAGGGTCAGCCCCAGCATTTT; cdr3_aa: CATFQGRGQGQPQHF
v_call: TRBV10-2; j_call: TRBJ2-7; clone_size: -; d_call: TRBD2; cdr3_nt: TGCGCCAGCAGGGGACTAGCGGGAGCCTACGAGCAGTACTTC; cdr3_aa: CASRGLAGAYEQYF
v_call: TRBV19; j_call: TRBJ1-3; clone_size: -; d_call: -; cdr3_nt: TGTGCCGCCGGTCAGCCCTCTGGAAACACCATATATTTT; cdr3_aa: CAAGQPSGNTIYF
v_call: TRBV6-6; j_call: TRBJ2-3; clone_size: -; d_call: -; cdr3_nt: TGTGCCAGCAGTTATCCAGACATGAGCCCAGATACGCAGTATTTT; cdr3_aa: CASSYPDMSPDTQYF
v_call: TRBV2; j_call: TRBJ1-1; clone_size: -; d_call: -; cdr3_nt: TGTGCCAGCAGTTTCAAGTTAAACACTGAAGCTTTCTTT; cdr3_aa: CASSFKLNTEAFF
v_call: TRBV28; j_call: TRBJ2-7; clone_size: -; d_call: -; cdr3_nt: TGTGCCAGCAGTACCCCTAGCGCCGCCGCCCCGGGTTACGAGCAGTACTTC; cdr3_aa: CASSTPSAAAPGYEQYF
v_call: TRBV9; j_call: TRBJ1-3; clone_size: -; d_call: -; cdr3_nt: TGTGCCAGCAGCCCTCAGTCACCGACAAACTCTGGAAACACCATATATTTT; cdr3_aa: CASSPQSPTNSGNTIYF
v_call: TRBV5-4; j_call: TRBJ2-7; clone_size: -; d_call: -; cdr3_nt: TGTGCCAGCAGCTTGGACCAGGGCGCCTACGAGCAGTACTTC; cdr3_aa: CASSLDQGAYEQYF
v_call: TRBV5-4; j_call: TRBJ1-2; clone_size: few; d_call: TRBD1; cdr3_nt: TGTGCCAGCAGCCCGACAGGGGGCGGAAATGGCTACACCTTC; cdr3_aa: CASSPTGGGNGYTF
v_call: TRBV6-5; j_call: TRBJ2-7; clone_size: -; d_call: TRBD1; cdr3_nt: TGTGCCAGCAGATCTTCCCGGGACAGGGTCTACGAGCAGTACTTC; cdr3_aa: CASRSSRDRVYEQYF
v_call: TRBV9; j_call: TRBJ1-2; clone_size: few; d_call: -; cdr3_nt: TGTGCCAGCAGCAAGGACTATGGCTACACCTTC; cdr3_aa: CASSKDYGYTF
v_call: TRBV11-2; j_call: TRBJ2-2; clone_size: -; d_call: TRBD2; cdr3_nt: TGTGCCAGCAGCTTACTAGCGGTCCCGAACACCGGGGAGCTGTTTTTT; cdr3_aa: CASSLLAVPNTGELFF
v_call: TRBV7-8; j_call: TRBJ2-2; clone_size: -; d_call: TRBD2; cdr3_nt: TGTGCCAGCAGTACCGGGGGGGGTACCACCGGGGAGCTGTTTTTT; cdr3_aa: CASSTGGGTTGELFF
v_call: TRBV15; j_call: TRBJ2-4; clone_size: once; d_call: TRBD1; cdr3_nt: TGTGCCACAGGGACAGCGACCCGACTAAACATTCAGTACTTC; cdr3_aa: CATGTATRLNIQYF
v_call: TRBV27; j_call: TRBJ2-3; clone_size: -; d_call: TRBD1; cdr3_nt: TGTGCCAGCAGTCGACAGGGGTCCACAGATACGCAGTATTTT; cdr3_aa: CASSRQGSTDTQYF
v_call: TRBV6-5; j_call: TRBJ1-5; clone_size: -; d_call: -; cdr3_nt: TGTGCCAGCAGTTGGGGCAATCAGCCCCAGCATTTT; cdr3_aa: CASSWGNQPQHF
v_call: TRBV27; j_call: TRBJ2-7; clone_size: -; d_call: TRBD2; cdr3_nt: TGTGCCAGCAGCTTTGCTAGCGGGTCCTTCTACGAGCAGTACTTC; cdr3_aa: CASSFASGSFYEQYF
v_call: TRBV5-1; j_call: TRBJ1-2; clone_size: -; d_call: TRBD1; cdr3_nt: TGCGCCAGCGGAACAGGGGGCGCGTATGGCTACACCTTC; cdr3_aa: CASGTGGAYGYTF
v_call: TRBV9; j_call: TRBJ1-2; clone_size: -; d_call: -; cdr3_nt: TGTGCCAGCAGCTCGAACGGTGGCGGCTACACCTTC; cdr3_aa: CASSSNGGGYTF